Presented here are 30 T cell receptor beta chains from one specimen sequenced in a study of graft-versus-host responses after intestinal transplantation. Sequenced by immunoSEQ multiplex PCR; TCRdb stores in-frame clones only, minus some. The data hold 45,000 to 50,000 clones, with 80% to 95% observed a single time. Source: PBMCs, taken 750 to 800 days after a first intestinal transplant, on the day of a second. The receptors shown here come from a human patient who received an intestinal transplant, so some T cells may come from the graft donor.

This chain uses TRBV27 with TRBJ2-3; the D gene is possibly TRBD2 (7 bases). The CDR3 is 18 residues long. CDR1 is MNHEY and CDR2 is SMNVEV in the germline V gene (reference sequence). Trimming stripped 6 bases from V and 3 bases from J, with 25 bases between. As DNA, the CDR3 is TGTGCCAGCAGGTTAAGGGACCCAAAGGGGGGGCTGACAGATACGCAGTATTTT. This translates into CASRLRDPKGGLTDTQYF.

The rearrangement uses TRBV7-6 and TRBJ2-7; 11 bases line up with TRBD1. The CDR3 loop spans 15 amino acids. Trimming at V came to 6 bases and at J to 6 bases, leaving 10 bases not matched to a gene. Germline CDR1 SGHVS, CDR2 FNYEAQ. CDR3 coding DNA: TGTGCCAGCAGGGAGGACAGGGGGCTGAACGGCGAGCAGTACTTC. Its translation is CASREDRGLNGEQYF.

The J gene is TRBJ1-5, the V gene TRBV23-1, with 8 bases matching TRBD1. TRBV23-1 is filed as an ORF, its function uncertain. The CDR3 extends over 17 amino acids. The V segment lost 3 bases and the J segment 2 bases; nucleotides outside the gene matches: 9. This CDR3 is CASSQIGTGYCNQPQHF. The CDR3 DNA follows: TGCGCCAGCAGTCAGATAGGGACAGGCTACTGCAATCAGCCCCAGCATTTT.

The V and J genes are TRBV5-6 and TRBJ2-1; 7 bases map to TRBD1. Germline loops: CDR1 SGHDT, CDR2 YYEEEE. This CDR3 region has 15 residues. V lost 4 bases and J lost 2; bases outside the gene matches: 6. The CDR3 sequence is CASSATGSPYNEQFF. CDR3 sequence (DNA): TGTGCCAGCAGCGCGACAGGGAGTCCCTACAATGAGCAGTTCTTC. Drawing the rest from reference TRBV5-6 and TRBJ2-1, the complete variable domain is DAGVTQSPTHLIKTRGQQVTLRCSPKSGHDTVSWYQQALGQGPQFIFQYYEEEERQRGNFPDRFSGHQFPNYSSELNVNALLLGDSALYLCASSATGSPYNEQFFGPGTRLTVL.

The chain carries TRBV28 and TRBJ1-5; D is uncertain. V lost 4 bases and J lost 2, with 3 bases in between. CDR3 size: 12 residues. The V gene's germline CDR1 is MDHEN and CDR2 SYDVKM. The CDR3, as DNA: TGTGCCAGCAGTTGGGGCAATCAGCCCCAGCATTTT. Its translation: CASSWGNQPQHF.

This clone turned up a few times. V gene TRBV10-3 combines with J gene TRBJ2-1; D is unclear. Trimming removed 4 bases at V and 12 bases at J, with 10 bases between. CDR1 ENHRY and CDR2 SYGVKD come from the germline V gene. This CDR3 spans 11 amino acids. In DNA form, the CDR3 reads TGTGCCATCAGTGTCGATAAAATGCAGTTCTTC. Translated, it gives CAISVDKMQFF.

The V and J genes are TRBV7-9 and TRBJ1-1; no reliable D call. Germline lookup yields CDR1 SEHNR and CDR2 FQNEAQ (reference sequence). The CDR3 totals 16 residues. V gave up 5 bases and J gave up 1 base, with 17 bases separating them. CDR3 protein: CASSEAGRFPNTEAFF. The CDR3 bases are TGTGCCAGCAGCGAAGCCGGACGGTTCCCGAACACTGAAGCTTTCTTT. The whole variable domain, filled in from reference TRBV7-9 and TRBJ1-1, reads DTGVSQNPRHKITKRGQNVTFRCDPISEHNRLYWYRQTLGQGPEFLTYFQNEAQLEKSRLLSDRFSAERPKGSFSTLEIQRTEQGDSAMYLCASSEAGRFPNTEAFFGQGTRLTVV.

Written as DNA, the CDR3 is TGTGCCAGCAGTGAACCCCCAGGACTTGGCTACGAGCAGTACTTC. This sequence encodes CASSEPPGLGYEQYF. The chain uses TRBV6-1 and TRBJ2-5, with D possibly being TRBD2 (5 bases). Matching the DNA end better, TRBJ2-7 makes the J call doubtful. The germline V gene has CDR1 MNHNS and CDR2 SASEGT. CDR3 size: 15 residues.

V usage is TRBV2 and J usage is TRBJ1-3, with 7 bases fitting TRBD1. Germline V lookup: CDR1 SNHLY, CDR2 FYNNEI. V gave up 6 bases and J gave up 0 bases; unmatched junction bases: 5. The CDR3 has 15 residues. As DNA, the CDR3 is TGTGCCAGCAGGTTGACAGGGAACTCTGGAAACACCATATATTTT. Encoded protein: CASRLTGNSGNTIYF.

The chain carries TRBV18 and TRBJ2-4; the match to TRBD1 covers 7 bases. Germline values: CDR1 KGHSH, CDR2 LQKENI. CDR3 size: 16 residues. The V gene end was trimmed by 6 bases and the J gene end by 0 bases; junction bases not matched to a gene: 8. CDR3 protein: CASSHPGQIAKNIQYF. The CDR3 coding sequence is TGTGCCAGCTCCCACCCGGGACAGATAGCCAAAAACATTCAGTACTTC.

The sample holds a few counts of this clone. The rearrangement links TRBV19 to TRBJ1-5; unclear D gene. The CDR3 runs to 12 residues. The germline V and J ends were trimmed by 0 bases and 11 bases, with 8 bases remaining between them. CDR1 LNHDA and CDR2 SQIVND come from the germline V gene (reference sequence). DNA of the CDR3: TGTGCCAGTAGTATAGATCGAGTGGCCCAGCATTTT. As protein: CASSIDRVAQHF.

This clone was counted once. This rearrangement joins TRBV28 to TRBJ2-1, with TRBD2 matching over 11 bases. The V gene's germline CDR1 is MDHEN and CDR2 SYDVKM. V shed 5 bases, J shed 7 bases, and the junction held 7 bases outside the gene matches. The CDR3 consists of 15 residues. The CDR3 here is CASSPPPSGRNEQFF. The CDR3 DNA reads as TGTGCCAGCAGTCCGCCCCCTAGCGGGAGGAATGAGCAGTTCTTC.

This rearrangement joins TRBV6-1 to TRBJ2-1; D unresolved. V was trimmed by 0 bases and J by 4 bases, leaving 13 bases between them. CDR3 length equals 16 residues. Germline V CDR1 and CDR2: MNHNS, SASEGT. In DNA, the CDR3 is TGTGCCAGCAGTGAAGCGCGAAGTTCACGGTACAATGAGCAGTTCTTC. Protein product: CASSEARSSRYNEQFF.

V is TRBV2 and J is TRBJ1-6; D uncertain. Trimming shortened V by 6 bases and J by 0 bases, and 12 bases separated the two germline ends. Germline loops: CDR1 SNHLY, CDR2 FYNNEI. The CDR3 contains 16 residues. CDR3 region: CASSDPGSSYNSPLHF. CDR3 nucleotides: TGTGCCAGCAGCGACCCCGGGAGCTCCTATAATTCACCCCTCCACTTT.

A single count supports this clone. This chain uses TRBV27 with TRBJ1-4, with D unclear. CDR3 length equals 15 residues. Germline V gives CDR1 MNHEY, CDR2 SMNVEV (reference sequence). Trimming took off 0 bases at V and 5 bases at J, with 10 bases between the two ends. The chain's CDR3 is CASSLSGRVNEKLFF. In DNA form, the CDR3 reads TGTGCCAGCAGTTTATCAGGACGGGTAAATGAAAAACTGTTTTTT. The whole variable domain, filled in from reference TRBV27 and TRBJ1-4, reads EAQVTQNPRYLITVTGKKLTVTCSQNMNHEYMSWYRQDPGLGLRQIYYSMNVEVTDKGDVPEGYKVSRKEKRNFPLILESPSPNQTSLYFCASSLSGRVNEKLFFGSGTQLSVL.

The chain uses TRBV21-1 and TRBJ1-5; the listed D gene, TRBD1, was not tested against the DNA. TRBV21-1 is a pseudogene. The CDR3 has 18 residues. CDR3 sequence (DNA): TGTGCCAGCAGCAAAGACACTCGGCCGTCGACAGAAGATCAGCCCCAGCATTTT. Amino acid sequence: CASSKDTRPSTEDQPQHF.

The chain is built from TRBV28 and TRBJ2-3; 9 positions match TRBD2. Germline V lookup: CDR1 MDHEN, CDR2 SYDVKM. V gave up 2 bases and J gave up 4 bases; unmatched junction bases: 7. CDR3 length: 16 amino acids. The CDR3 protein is CASSLPSGIRADTQYF. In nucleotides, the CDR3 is TGTGCCAGCAGTTTACCTAGCGGGATCCGTGCAGATACGCAGTATTTT.

The CDR3 region is CTQPLCGGELFF. The CDR3 nucleotides are TGCACCCAGCCATTGTGCGGCGGGGAGCTGTTTTTT. The rearrangement links TRBV1 to TRBJ2-2; the D segment call TRBD2 is taken from the table without a DNA check. TRBV1 is recorded as a pseudogene. The length of the CDR3 is 12 residues.

The CDR3 spells CASSLKHTYEQYF. In DNA, the CDR3 is TGTGCCAGCAGTTTAAAGCATACCTACGAGCAGTACTTC. The V gene is TRBV27, the J gene TRBJ2-7; D gene unclear. Trimming shortened V by 2 bases and J by 2 bases, and 7 bases separated the two germline ends. CDR3 length: 13 residues. Germline CDR1 is MNHEY and CDR2 is SMNVEV (reference sequence).

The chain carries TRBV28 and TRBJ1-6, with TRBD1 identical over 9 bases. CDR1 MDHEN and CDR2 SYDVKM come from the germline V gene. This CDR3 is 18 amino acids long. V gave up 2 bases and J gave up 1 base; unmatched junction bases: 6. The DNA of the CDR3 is TGTGCCAGCAGTTTACTACAGGGGGCAAGTTCCTATAATTCACCCCTCCACTTT. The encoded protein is CASSLLQGASSYNSPLHF.

The CDR3 protein is CAIMGETETSSYNSPLHF. The CDR3 coding sequence is TGTGCCATCATGGGCGAGACAGAGACGAGCTCCTATAATTCACCCCTCCACTTT. The chain recombines TRBV10-3 with TRBJ1-6; D is perhaps TRBD1 (5 bases). CDR3 length equals 18 residues. Per the germline V gene, CDR1 is ENHRY and CDR2 is SYGVKD. Trimming cost V 7 bases and J 0 bases, with 19 bases left between them.

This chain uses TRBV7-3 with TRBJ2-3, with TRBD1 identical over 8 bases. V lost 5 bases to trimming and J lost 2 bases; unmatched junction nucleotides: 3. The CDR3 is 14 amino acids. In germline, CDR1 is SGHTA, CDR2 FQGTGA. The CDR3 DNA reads TGTGCCAGCAGCGCTCAGGGGGCCACAGATACGCAGTATTTT. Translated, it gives CASSAQGATDTQYF.

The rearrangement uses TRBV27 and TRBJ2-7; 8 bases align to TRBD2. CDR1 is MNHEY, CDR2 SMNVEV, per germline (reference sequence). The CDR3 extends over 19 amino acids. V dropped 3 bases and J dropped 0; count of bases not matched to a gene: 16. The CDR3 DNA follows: TGTGCCAGCAGTTTGGGGACCCAAAACTGGGGACTAGTCTCCTACGAGCAGTACTTC. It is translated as CASSLGTQNWGLVSYEQYF.

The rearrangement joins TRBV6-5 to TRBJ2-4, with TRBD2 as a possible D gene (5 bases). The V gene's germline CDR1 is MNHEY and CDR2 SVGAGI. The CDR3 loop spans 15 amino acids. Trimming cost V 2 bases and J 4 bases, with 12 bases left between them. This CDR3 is CASSYGRWEKNIQYF. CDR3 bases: TGTGCCAGCAGTTACGGACGTTGGGAGAAAAACATTCAGTACTTC.

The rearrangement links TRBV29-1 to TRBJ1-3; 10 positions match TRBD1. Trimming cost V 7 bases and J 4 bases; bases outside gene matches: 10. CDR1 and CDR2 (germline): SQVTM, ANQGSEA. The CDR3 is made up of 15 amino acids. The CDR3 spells CSARTGTGVGNTIYF. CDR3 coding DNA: TGCAGCGCCCGTACTGGGACAGGGGTAGGAAACACCATATATTTT.

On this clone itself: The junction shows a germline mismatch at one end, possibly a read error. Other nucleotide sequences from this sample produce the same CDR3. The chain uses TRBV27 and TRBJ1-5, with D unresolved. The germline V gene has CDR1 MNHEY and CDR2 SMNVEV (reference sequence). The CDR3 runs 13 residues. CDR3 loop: CASSLVQNQPQHF. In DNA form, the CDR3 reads TGTGCCAGTAGTTTAGTACAGAATCAGCCCCAGCATTTT.

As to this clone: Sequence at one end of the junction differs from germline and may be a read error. CDR3 sequence: CARSQVGQGTDTQYF. The CDR3 coding sequence is TGTGCCCGCAGCCAAGTTGGACAGGGGACAGATACGCAGTATTTT. The chain carries TRBV14 and TRBJ2-3; 9 bases match TRBD1. Per germline, CDR1 SGHDN and CDR2 FVKESK. The CDR3 consists of 15 residues.

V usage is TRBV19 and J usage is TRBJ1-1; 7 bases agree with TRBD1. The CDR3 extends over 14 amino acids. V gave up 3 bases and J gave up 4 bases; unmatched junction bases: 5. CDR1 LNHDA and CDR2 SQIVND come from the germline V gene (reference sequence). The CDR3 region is CASSIEDRSTEAFF. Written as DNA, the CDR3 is TGTGCCAGTAGTATTGAGGACAGGTCCACTGAAGCTTTCTTT.

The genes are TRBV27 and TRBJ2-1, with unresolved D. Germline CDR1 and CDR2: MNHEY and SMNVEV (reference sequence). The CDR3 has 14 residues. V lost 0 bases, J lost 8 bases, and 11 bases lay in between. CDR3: CASSLSLSLYEQFF. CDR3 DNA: TGTGCCAGCAGTTTATCCCTCAGTCTGTATGAGCAGTTCTTC.

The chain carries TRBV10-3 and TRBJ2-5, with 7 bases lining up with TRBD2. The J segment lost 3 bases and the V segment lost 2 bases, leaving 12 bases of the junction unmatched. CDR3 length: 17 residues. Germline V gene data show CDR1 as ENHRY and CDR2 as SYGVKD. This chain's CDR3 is CAISETSGEGPKETQYF. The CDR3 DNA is TGTGCCATCAGTGAGACGTCTGGGGAGGGTCCCAAAGAGACCCAGTACTTC.